This TCR beta chain was sequenced for a study of cytomegalovirus exposure and HLA in healthy donors. Whole-study results and caveats: Likely technical artifact: a cluster of highly shared sequence variants. In a later analysis, V- and J-gene trimming of beta chains associated with a DCLRE1C missense variant, replicated independently.

A word on this clone: Its antigen is undetermined.

CDR3 length: 15 residues. The V gene end was trimmed by 1 base and the J gene end by 8 bases; junction bases not matched to a gene: 8. CDR1 SGHRS and CDR2 YFSETQ come from the germline V gene. Primers included in the PCR were 60 Vbeta and 13 Jbeta primers. Data came from immunoSEQ multiplex PCR; TCRdb stores just in-frame clones and leaves some out. The table has around 37,000 clones, more than 65% seen once. The origin of this receptor is a man aged 50 to 60 in good health and CMV-seronegative. This chain joins TRBV5-1 and TRBJ1-4; 7 positions match TRBD1. The material sequenced was PBMCs. The CDR3 spells CASSLQTGLREKLFF. CDR3 DNA: TGCGCCAGCAGCTTGCAGACAGGGTTGAGGGAAAAACTGTTTTTT.